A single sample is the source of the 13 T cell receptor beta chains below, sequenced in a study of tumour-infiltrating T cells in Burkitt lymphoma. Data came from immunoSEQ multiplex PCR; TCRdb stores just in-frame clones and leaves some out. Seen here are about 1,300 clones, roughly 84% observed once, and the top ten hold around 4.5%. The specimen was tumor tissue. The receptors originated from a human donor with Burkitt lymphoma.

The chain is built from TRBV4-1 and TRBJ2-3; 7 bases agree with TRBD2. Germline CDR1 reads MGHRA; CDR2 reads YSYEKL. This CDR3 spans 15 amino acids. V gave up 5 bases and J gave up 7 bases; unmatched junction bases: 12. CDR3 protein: CASSLIGGGMYTQYF. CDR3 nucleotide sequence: TGCGCCAGCAGCTTGATCGGCGGGGGAATGTATACGCAGTATTTT.

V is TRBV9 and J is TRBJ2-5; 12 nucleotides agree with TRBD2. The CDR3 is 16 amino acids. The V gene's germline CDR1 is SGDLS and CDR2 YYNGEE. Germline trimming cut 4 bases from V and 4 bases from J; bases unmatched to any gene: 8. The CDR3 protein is CASSPPTSGRPETQYF. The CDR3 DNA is TGTGCCAGCAGCCCCCCTACTAGCGGGAGGCCAGAGACCCAGTACTTC.

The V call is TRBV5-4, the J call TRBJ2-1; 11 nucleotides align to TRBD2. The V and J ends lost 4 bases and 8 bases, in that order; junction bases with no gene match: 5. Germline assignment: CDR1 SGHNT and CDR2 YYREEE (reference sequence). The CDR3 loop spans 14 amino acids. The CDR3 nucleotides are TGTGCCAGCAGCCTCGGGACTAGCGGCTATGAGCAGTTCTTC. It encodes CASSLGTSGYEQFF.

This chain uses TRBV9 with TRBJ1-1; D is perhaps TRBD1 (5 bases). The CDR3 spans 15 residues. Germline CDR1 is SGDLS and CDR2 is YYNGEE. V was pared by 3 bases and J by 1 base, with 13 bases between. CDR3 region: CASSAEGLANTEAFF. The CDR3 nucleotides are TGTGCCAGCAGCGCCGAGGGACTCGCGAACACTGAAGCTTTCTTT.

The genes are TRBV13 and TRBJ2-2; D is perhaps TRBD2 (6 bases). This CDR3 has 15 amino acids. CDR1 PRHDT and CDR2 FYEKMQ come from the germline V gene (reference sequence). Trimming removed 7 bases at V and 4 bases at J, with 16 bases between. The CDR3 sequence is CASTNYRGGTGELFF. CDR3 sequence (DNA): TGTGCCAGCACCAACTATCGGGGAGGCACCGGGGAGCTGTTTTTT.

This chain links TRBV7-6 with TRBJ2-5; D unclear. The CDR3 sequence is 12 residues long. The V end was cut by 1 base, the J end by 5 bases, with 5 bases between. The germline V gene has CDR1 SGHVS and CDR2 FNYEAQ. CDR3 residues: CASSLVKETQYF. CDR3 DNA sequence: TGTGCCAGCAGCTTAGTAAAGGAGACCCAGTACTTC.

CDR3 loop: CASSYEGQGAEKLFF. The CDR3 DNA sequence: TGTGCCAGCAGTTACGAGGGACAGGGGGCAGAAAAACTGTTTTTT. The chain recombines TRBV6-5 with TRBJ1-4; 12 bases map to TRBD1. In germline, CDR1 is MNHEY, CDR2 SVGAGI. V shed 2 bases and J 8 bases; nucleotides not matched to a gene: 3. The CDR3 is made up of 15 amino acids.

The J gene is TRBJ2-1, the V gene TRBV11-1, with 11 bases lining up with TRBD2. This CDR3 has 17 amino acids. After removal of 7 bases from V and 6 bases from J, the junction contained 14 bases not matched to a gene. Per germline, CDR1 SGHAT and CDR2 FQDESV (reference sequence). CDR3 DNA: TGTGCCAGCACCTCGACTAGCGGGGCACACTACTCCAATGAGCAGTTCTTC. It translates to CASTSTSGAHYSNEQFF.

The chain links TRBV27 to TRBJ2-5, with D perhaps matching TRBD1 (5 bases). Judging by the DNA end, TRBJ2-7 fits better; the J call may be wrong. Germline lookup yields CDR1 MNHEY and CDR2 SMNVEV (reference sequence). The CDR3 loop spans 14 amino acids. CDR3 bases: TGTGCCAGCAGTCTAGACAGAAGCTCCTACGAGCAGTACTTC. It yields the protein CASSLDRSSYEQYF.

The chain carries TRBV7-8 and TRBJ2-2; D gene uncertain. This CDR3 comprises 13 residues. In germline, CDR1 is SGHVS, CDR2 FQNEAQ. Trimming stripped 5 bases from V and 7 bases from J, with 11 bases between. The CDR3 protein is CASSLLGFGELFF. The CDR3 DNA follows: TGTGCCAGCAGCCTCCTGGGTTTCGGGGAGCTGTTTTTT.

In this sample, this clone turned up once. CDR3 coding DNA: TGTGCCAGTTGCGGGGGTGGGGAGCAGTTCTTC. This codes for CASCGGGEQFF. V usage is TRBV6-5 and J usage is TRBJ2-1; 7 bases map to TRBD2. Germline-derived CDR1 and CDR2 are MNHEY and SVGAGI. The ends lost 9 bases at V and 10 bases at J; junction bases unmatched: 6. The CDR3 consists of 11 residues.

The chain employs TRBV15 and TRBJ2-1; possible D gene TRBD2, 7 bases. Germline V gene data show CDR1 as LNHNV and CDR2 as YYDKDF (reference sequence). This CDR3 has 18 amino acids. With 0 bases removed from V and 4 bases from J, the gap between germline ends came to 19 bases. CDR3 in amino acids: CATSRDAGALDSYNEQFF. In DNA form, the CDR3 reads TGTGCCACCAGCAGAGACGCGGGGGCCTTAGATTCGTACAATGAGCAGTTCTTC.

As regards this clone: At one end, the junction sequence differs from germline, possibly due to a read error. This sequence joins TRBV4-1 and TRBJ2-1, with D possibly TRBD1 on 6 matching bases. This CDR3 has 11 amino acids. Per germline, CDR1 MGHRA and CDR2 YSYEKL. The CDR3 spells CVSRGGHEQFF. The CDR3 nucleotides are TGCGTCAGCAGAGGGGGACACGAGCAGTTCTTC.